Below, 20 T cell receptor beta chains from the same sample are listed, as sequenced in a study of T cells in Graves' hyperthyroidism and ophthalmopathy. RNA transcripts yielded amplified TCR beta CDR3 regions. An initial round of RT-PCR targeting the TCR CDR3 relied on the HTBI primer set. MiXCR, run by TCRdb on the multiplex PCR reads, gives a single entry per CDR3 protein. Among more than 500,000 distinct CDR3 sequences listed, roughly 16% were seen once. The sequencing sample was made of blood. The receptors shown here come from a young woman with Graves' ophthalmopathy.

The V gene is TRBV25-1, the J gene TRBJ2-1; a possible D gene is TRBD2 (5 bases). This CDR3 contains 15 residues. Germline V gene sequence: CDR1 MGHDK, CDR2 SYGVNS. V was pared by 3 bases and J by 6 bases, with 15 bases between. This chain's CDR3 is CASSERIERFNEQFF. DNA for the CDR3: TGTGCCAGCAGTGAGCGCATCGAGCGGTTCAATGAGCAGTTCTTC.

This clonotype occurred a few times. The chain recombines TRBV24-1 with TRBJ2-2, with D uncertain. Per the germline V gene, CDR1 is KGHDR and CDR2 is SFDVKD. V was cut by 10 bases and J by 0 bases, with 8 bases left in between. This CDR3 region has 13 residues. This CDR3 reads CATKRTNTGELFF. The CDR3, as DNA: TGTGCCACGAAACGTACGAACACCGGGGAGCTGTTTTTT.

This clonotype was counted at least ten times. The chain couples TRBV28 to TRBJ2-7; D may be TRBD2 (6 bases). V lost 8 bases and J lost 5, with 19 bases in between. There are 14 residues in the CDR3. Germline CDR1 is MDHEN and CDR2 is SYDVKM. The CDR3 sequence is CASFSGSGRDEQYF. The DNA for the CDR3 is TGTGCCAGCTTTTCCGGGAGCGGTCGCGACGAGCAGTACTTC.

V and J are TRBV5-1 and TRBJ2-1, with D possibly called TRBD1 or TRBD2 (6 bases each). Germline CDR1 is SGHRS and CDR2 is YFSETQ. The CDR3 sequence is 16 residues long. V shed 0 bases and J shed 2 bases, with 12 bases lying between them. The CDR3 nucleotides read TGCGCCAGCAGCTTGGCCGGAGGGGGAACCTACAATGAGCAGTTCTTC. As protein: CASSLAGGGTYNEQFF.

This clonotype was seen repeatedly, ten times or more. The chain employs TRBV28 and TRBJ2-7; the match to TRBD2 covers 7 bases. Looked up from germline, CDR1 is MDHEN and CDR2 is SYDVKM. The length of the CDR3 is 14 residues. The V and J ends lost 4 bases and 0 bases, in that order; junction bases with no gene match: 3. The CDR3 protein is CASSSTSASYEQYF. The CDR3 DNA reads as TGTGCCAGCAGTTCAACTAGCGCCTCCTACGAGCAGTACTTC.

Of note for this clonotype: A junction boundary mismatches the germline segment, possibly from a read error. This sequence joins TRBV28 and TRBJ2-7, with TRBD1 identical over 10 bases. The CDR3 runs 15 residues. Germline V lookup: CDR1 MDHEN, CDR2 SYDVKM. CDR3: CAGSLGGQGSYEQYF. The CDR3 DNA reads TGTGCCGGCAGTTTAGGGGGACAGGGGTCCTACGAGCAATACTTC.

This clonotype appeared many times. The gene calls are TRBV20-1 and TRBJ2-1; 15 bases line up with TRBD2. CDR1 is DFQATT and CDR2 is SNEGSKA in the germline V gene (reference sequence). Germline trimming cut 5 bases from V and 6 bases from J; bases unmatched to any gene: 5. The length of the CDR3 is 15 residues. The CDR3 loop is CSAGGGLAGGNEQFF. DNA for the CDR3: TGCAGTGCTGGCGGGGGACTAGCGGGAGGCAATGAGCAGTTCTTC.

This clonotype was seen ten or more times. This rearrangement joins TRBV7-2 to TRBJ2-2; 8 bases map to TRBD1. Germline CDR1 SGHTA, CDR2 FQGNSA. The ends lost 1 base at V and 7 bases at J; junction bases unmatched: 5. The length of the CDR3 is 15 residues. The CDR3 DNA sequence: TGTGCCAGCAGCTTAGAGAGGACAGGGCTCGGGGAGCTGTTTTTT. Translation gives CASSLERTGLGELFF.

This clonotype was seen a few times. The chain has TRBV7-9 and TRBJ2-7; TRBD1 agrees at 7 bases. The V gene end was trimmed by 5 bases and the J gene end by 2 bases; junction bases not matched to a gene: 9. Germline V CDR1 and CDR2: SEHNR, FQNEAQ (reference sequence). The CDR3 is made up of 15 amino acids. The CDR3: CASSDTGTEPYEQYF. The CDR3 DNA follows: TGTGCCAGCAGCGATACCGGGACAGAACCCTACGAGCAGTACTTC.

This clonotype turned up a few times. The chain uses TRBV27 and TRBJ2-6; D may be TRBD2 (5 bases). The germline V gene encodes CDR1 MNHEY and CDR2 SMNVEV (reference sequence). V was trimmed by 3 bases and J by 2 bases, leaving 14 bases between them. The CDR3 sequence is 17 residues long. Here the CDR3 reads CASSLFPGRTGANVLTF. In DNA form, the CDR3 reads TGTGCCAGCAGTTTGTTTCCGGGGAGAACTGGGGCCAACGTCCTGACTTTC.

The gene calls are TRBV28 and TRBJ1-5; D is perhaps TRBD1 (5 bases). With 2 bases removed from V and 2 bases from J, the gap between germline ends came to 10 bases. Germline values: CDR1 MDHEN, CDR2 SYDVKM. CDR3 size: 15 residues. The CDR3 nucleotides are TGTGCCAGCAGTTTACGGGGGAGAGGCAATCAGCCCCAGCATTTT. Amino acid sequence: CASSLRGRGNQPQHF.

This clonotype was found a few times. The chain employs TRBV19 and TRBJ2-7; maybe TRBD2 (5 bases). This CDR3 is 14 amino acids long. V lost 3 bases to trimming and J lost 3 bases, with 12 bases between them. Looked up from germline, CDR1 is LNHDA and CDR2 is SQIVND (reference sequence). Here the CDR3 DNA reads TGTGCCAGTAGTATGCTAGCCGCTGACTACGAGCAGTACTTC. Protein: CASSMLAADYEQYF.

This chain uses TRBV24-1 with TRBJ2-1; D perhaps matches TRBD2 (6 bases). V lost 4 bases to trimming and J lost 0 bases, with 18 bases between them. This CDR3 has 18 residues. Germline-derived CDR1 and CDR2 are KGHDR and SFDVKD. CDR3 in amino acids: CATSDANVAESSYNEQFF. In nucleotides, the CDR3 is TGTGCCACCAGTGACGCAAACGTAGCGGAAAGCTCCTACAATGAGCAGTTCTTC.

This clonotype appeared many times. This chain uses TRBV28 with TRBJ2-7; 8 bases are a match to TRBD2. Trimming removed 8 bases from V and 6 bases from J; junction bases left unmatched: 6. The germline CDR1 and CDR2 sequences are MDHEN and SYDVKM. The CDR3 length is 12 residues. CDR3 amino acids: CASRGLAVEQYF. The DNA for the CDR3 is TGTGCCAGCCGAGGACTAGCCGTCGAGCAGTACTTC. Together with reference TRBV28 and TRBJ2-7, the CDR3 gives the full variable domain: DVKVTQSSRYLVKRTGEKVFLECVQDMDHENMFWYRQDPGLGLRLIYFSYDVKMKEKGDIPEGYSVSREKKERFSLILESASTNQTSMYLCASRGLAVEQYFGPGTRLTVT.

This clonotype was seen repeatedly, ten times or more. The chain combines TRBV12-3 or TRBV12-4 with TRBJ2-2; D is ambiguous. There are 16 residues in the CDR3. Trimming took 4 bases from V and 0 from J, leaving 12 bases between them. The CDR3 region is CASSSRDVANTGELFF. The CDR3 bases are TGTGCCAGCAGTTCCCGCGACGTAGCGAACACCGGGGAGCTGTTTTTT.

There are many counts of this clonotype. The chain combines TRBV20-1 with TRBJ2-1, with D uncertain. The V end was cut by 3 bases, the J end by 8 bases, with 17 bases between. The CDR3 is made up of 14 amino acids. Germline CDR1 is DFQATT and CDR2 is SNEGSKA (reference sequence). The CDR3 loop reads CSARHGGNTHEQFF. In DNA form, the CDR3 reads TGCAGTGCTAGGCACGGCGGAAATACGCATGAGCAGTTCTTC.

Only a few counts were recorded for this clonotype. This chain connects TRBV29-1 to TRBJ2-2; the D gene is possibly TRBD2 (6 bases). The CDR3 runs 15 residues. Trimming took 2 bases from V and 5 from J, leaving 15 bases between them. The V gene's germline CDR1 is SQVTM and CDR2 ANQGSEA. CDR3 in DNA: TGCAGCGTTGAACTTGTAACGGGAGAAACCGGGGAGCTGTTTTTT. Encoded protein: CSVELVTGETGELFF.

This clonotype came up a few times. This chain uses TRBV5-6 with TRBJ1-2, with 7 bases fitting TRBD1. Germline CDR1 reads SGHDT; CDR2 reads YYEEEE. V lost 4 bases and J lost 6; bases outside the gene matches: 12. The CDR3 extends over 15 amino acids. The CDR3 protein is CASSPTHSGGNGYTF. The CDR3 DNA follows: TGTGCCAGCAGCCCAACGCACTCAGGGGGGAATGGCTACACCTTC. The variable domain in full, with the rest retrieved from reference TRBV5-6 and TRBJ1-2, is DAGVTQSPTHLIKTRGQQVTLRCSPKSGHDTVSWYQQALGQGPQFIFQYYEEEERQRGNFPDRFSGHQFPNYSSELNVNALLLGDSALYLCASSPTHSGGNGYTFGSGTRLTVV.

This clonotype was picked up many times. The rearrangement links TRBV2 to TRBJ2-4; 7 nucleotides match TRBD1. Trimming at V came to 2 bases and at J to 8 bases, leaving 6 bases not matched to a gene. CDR3 length: 14 amino acids. Germline V gene sequence: CDR1 SNHLY, CDR2 FYNNEI. The DNA of the CDR3 is TGTGCCAGCAGTGAAAGGGGGCGAAGTGACATTCAGTACTTC. This gives the protein CASSERGRSDIQYF.

This rearrangement joins TRBV12-3 or TRBV12-4 to TRBJ1-2; D gene unclear. V lost 3 bases and J lost 5, with 10 bases in between. The CDR3 length is 13 residues. CDR3 region: CASSFRRSYGYTF. The CDR3 bases are TGTGCCAGCAGTTTTAGACGGTCATATGGCTACACCTTC.